This T cell receptor beta chain appears in the sequencing data of a study of blood T cell repertoires in COVID-19. Repertoires were generated with immunoSEQ multiplex PCR, while TCRdb's copy carries only in-frame clones and drops some. The profile covers fewer than 200,000 clones, with roughly 85% appearing a single time and more than 8.5% taken by the ten largest. The CDR3 is 19 residues long. Per the germline V gene, CDR1 is MDHEN and CDR2 is SYDVKM. V lost 3 bases to trimming and J lost 3 bases, with 26 bases between them. The clonotype originates from a woman aged 18-35 years who had recovered from COVID-19. Source material: PBMCs or T cells enriched from blood (not recorded which). The chain has TRBV28 and TRBJ1-2; maybe TRBD1 (6 bases). The CDR3 DNA is TGTGCCAGCAGTTTCCCGCCCGACGAGGGACATGGGGCAGACTATGGCTACACCTTC. Its translation: CASSFPPDEGHGADYGYTF.